Listed below are T cell receptor beta chains from one sample, sequenced in a study of spatial heterogeneity in lung cancer. Each CDR3 protein gets one entry after TCRdb re-called the 5' RACE reads with MiXCR. The sample carries around 110,000 distinct CDR3 sequences, 9% to 15% recorded once. The sample was PBMCs, taken at follow-up. The receptors were sampled from a male donor with early-stage non-small cell lung cancer. Both conserved end residues are part of each CDR3. Fields, in order: J gene, V gene, clone size, CDR3 protein. A clone size is listed for some rows: how often the clone was seen (once, few, many), or a class if it is expanded.

j_call: TRBJ1-6
v_call: TRBV7-8
clone_size: many
cdr3_aa: CASSLDTGKRSPLHF

j_call: TRBJ1-5
v_call: TRBV7-2
clone_size: .
cdr3_aa: CASSLPGQPQPQHF

j_call: TRBJ1-5
v_call: TRBV28
clone_size: many
cdr3_aa: CASSIQSNQPQHF

j_call: TRBJ1-2
v_call: TRBV24-1
clone_size: many
cdr3_aa: CATSDRDRRESDYGYTF

j_call: TRBJ1-5
v_call: TRBV6-6
clone_size: few
cdr3_aa: CASRAGPNQPQHF

j_call: TRBJ1-1
v_call: TRBV14
clone_size: .
cdr3_aa: CASSFDRATEAFF

j_call: TRBJ1-1
v_call: TRBV20-1
clone_size: many
cdr3_aa: CSARQDQDSEAFF

j_call: TRBJ1-1
v_call: TRBV28
clone_size: few
cdr3_aa: CASSNTEAFF

j_call: TRBJ1-2
v_call: TRBV7-9
clone_size: .
cdr3_aa: CASSSRDGQGAYGYTF

j_call: TRBJ2-3
v_call: TRBV28
clone_size: many
cdr3_aa: CASSRSTSTDTQYF

j_call: TRBJ2-7
v_call: TRBV10-1
clone_size: few
cdr3_aa: CASSESARYYEQYF

j_call: TRBJ1-5
v_call: TRBV20-1
clone_size: .
cdr3_aa: CSARWDDNQRQHF

j_call: TRBJ2-7
v_call: TRBV27
clone_size: many
cdr3_aa: CASRRDRGPYEQYF

j_call: TRBJ2-3
v_call: TRBV6-5
clone_size: many
cdr3_aa: CATRVTSGGAHF